This TCR beta chain was identified during a study of blood T cells in healthy people across ages. A second 7 to 11 cycle PCR used barcoded and J-beta primers. One entry per CDR3 protein, called by TCRdb with MiXCR from the 5' RACE reads. In the table there are 540,000 or so distinct CDR3 sequences, under 30% of which are singletons. The V gene's germline CDR1 is SGHVS and CDR2 FQNEAQ. The CDR3 has 17 amino acids. Trimming shortened V by 1 base and J by 1 base, and 16 bases separated the two germline ends. Caucasian, healthy and from Russia, the donors were aged between about 6 and 90. The same data also went into a second study, on T cells of mothers and their children.

The specimen was blood. The chain couples TRBV7-8 to TRBJ2-5; D not resolved. This sequence was found in a boy younger than 18 in good health. The CDR3 DNA reads as TGTGCCAGCAGCTTAGTAGTCACAGAGAAAGTCCAAGAGACCCAGTACTTC. This codes for CASSLVVTEKVQETQYF.